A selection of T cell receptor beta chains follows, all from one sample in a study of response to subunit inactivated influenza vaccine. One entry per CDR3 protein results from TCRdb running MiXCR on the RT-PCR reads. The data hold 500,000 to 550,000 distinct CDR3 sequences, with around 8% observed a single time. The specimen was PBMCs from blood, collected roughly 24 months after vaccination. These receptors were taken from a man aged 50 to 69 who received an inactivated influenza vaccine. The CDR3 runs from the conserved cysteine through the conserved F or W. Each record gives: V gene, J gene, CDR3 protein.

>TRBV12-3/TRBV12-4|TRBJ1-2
CASDSRDYGYTF
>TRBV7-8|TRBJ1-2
CASSPQGGYGYTF
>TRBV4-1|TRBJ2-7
CASKGRGYEQYF
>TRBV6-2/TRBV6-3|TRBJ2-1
CASSYSFSVGGVRNEQFF
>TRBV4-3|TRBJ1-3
CASSQATGAGNTIYF
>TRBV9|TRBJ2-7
CASSPSGTAYYEQYF
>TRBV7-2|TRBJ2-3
CASTPGGRTDTQYF
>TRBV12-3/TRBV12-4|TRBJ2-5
CASSLGEGETQYF
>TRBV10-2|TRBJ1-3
CASSESKSGAGNTIYF
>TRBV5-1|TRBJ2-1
CASRASGSSYNEQFF
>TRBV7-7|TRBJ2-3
CASSPGLSSSTDTQYF